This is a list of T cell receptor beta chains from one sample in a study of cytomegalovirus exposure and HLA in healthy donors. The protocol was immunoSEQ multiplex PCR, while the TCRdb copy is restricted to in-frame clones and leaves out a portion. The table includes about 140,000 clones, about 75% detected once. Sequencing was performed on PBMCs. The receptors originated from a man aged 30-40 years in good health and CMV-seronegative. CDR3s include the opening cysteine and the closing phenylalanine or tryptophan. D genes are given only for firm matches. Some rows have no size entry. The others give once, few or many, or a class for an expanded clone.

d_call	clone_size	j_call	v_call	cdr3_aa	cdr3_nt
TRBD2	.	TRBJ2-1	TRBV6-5	CASGTGTSGSNEQFF	TGTGCCAGCGGTACCGGGACTAGCGGGTCGAATGAGCAGTTCTTC
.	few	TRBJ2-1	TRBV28	CASSYGHPNEQFF	TGTGCCAGCAGCTACGGACACCCCAATGAGCAGTTCTTC
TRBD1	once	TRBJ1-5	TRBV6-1	CASSGDRGLVQPQHF	TGTGCCAGCAGTGGGGACAGGGGATTGGTTCAGCCCCAGCATTTT
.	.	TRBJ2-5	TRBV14	CASARGETQYF	TGTGCCAGCGCGCGCGGGGAGACCCAGTACTTC
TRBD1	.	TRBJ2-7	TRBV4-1	CASSPRWDRGYEQYF	TGCGCCAGCAGCCCAAGATGGGACAGGGGATACGAGCAGTACTTC
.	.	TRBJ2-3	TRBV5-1	CASSHGRRPDTQYF	TGCGCCAGCAGCCACGGACGGAGGCCAGATACGCAGTATTTT
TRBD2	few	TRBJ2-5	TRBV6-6	CASRTGLAVETQYF	TGTGCCAGCAGGACGGGACTAGCCGTCGAGACCCAGTACTTC
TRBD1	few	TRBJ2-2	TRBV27	CASSFSDRANTGELFF	TGTGCCAGCAGTTTCTCAGACAGGGCGAACACCGGGGAGCTGTTTTTT
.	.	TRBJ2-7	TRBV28	CASSFTRVNEQYF	TGTGCCAGCAGTTTTACTAGGGTGAACGAGCAGTACTTC
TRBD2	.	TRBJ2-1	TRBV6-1	CATGLAGYNEQFF	TGTGCCACCGGACTAGCGGGGTACAATGAGCAGTTCTTC
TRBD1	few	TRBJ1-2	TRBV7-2	CASSLELGQAANYGYTF	TGTGCCAGCAGCTTAGAGCTAGGACAGGCTGCTAACTATGGCTACACCTTC
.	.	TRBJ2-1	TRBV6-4	CASSPSSSYNEQFF	TGTGCCAGCAGCCCCTCGTCCTCCTACAATGAGCAGTTCTTC
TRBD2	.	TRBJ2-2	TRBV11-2	CASSLVGGTNTGELFF	TGTGCCAGCAGCTTAGTCGGGGGGACCAACACCGGGGAGCTGTTTTTT
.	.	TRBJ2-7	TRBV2	CASSPYNDRYEQYF	TGTGCCAGCAGCCCATATAATGACAGGTACGAGCAGTACTTC
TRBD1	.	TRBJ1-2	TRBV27	CASSLTGTNGYTF	TGTGCCAGCAGTTTGACAGGGACCAATGGCTACACCTTC
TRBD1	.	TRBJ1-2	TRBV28	CASAPGQGAGGYTF	TGTGCCAGCGCACCGGGACAGGGGGCTGGTGGCTACACCTTC
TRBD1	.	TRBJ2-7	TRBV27	CASKMGQGAGEQYF	TGTGCCAGCAAAATGGGACAGGGGGCTGGCGAGCAGTACTTC
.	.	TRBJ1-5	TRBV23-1	CASSRAVNQPQHF	TGCGCCAGCAGTCGGGCAGTCAATCAGCCCCAGCATTTT
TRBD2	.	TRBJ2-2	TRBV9	CASSALAGGNTGELFF	TGTGCCAGCAGCGCACTAGCGGGGGGGAACACCGGGGAGCTGTTTTTT
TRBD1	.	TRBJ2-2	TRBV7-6	CASSTGQVGELFF	TGTGCCAGCAGCACCGGACAGGTCGGGGAGCTGTTTTTT
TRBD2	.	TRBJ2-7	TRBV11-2	CASSLDLGGTSTYEQYF	TGTGCCAGCAGCTTAGATCTGGGAGGGACTAGCACCTACGAGCAGTACTTC
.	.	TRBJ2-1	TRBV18	CASSPKQRGNEQFF	TGTGCCAGCTCACCTAAACAAAGGGGAAATGAGCAGTTCTTC
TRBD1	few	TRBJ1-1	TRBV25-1	CASSEYRYRGQYNTEAFF	TGTGCCAGCAGTGAATACAGGTACAGGGGGCAATATAACACTGAAGCTTTCTTT
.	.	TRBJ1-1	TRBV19	CASSIALTEGVRRTEAFF	TGTGCCAGTAGTATAGCGTTAACAGAGGGCGTCCGGAGGACTGAAGCTTTCTTT
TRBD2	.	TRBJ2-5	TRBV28	CASSYHSGRAGGETQYF	TGTGCCAGCAGTTATCATAGCGGGAGGGCCGGAGGAGAGACCCAGTACTTC
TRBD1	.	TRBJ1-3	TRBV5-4	CASSAGTGLSRNTIYF	TGTGCCAGCAGCGCAGGGACAGGCCTCTCCCGAAACACCATATATTTT
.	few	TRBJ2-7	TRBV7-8	CASRRGGRDSYEQYF	TGTGCCAGCAGGAGGGGGGGACGGGACTCCTACGAGCAGTACTTC
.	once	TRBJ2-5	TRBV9	CASSPPQGNRETQYF	TGTGCCAGCAGCCCGCCTCAGGGGAACAGAGAGACCCAGTACTTC
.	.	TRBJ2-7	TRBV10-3	CAISESILVLSSASYEQYF	TGTGCCATCAGTGAGTCGATACTGGTACTCTCTAGCGCATCCTACGAGCAGTACTTC
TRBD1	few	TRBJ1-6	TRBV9	CASSPQGALSNSPLHF	TGTGCCAGCAGCCCACAGGGGGCGCTTTCAAACTCACCCCTCCACTTT
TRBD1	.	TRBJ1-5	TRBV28	CASSWDRGREMGNQPQHF	TGTGCCAGCAGTTGGGACAGGGGGCGGGAGATGGGCAATCAGCCCCAGCATTTT
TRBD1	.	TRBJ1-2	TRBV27	CASSPDRASRGYGYTF	TGTGCCAGCAGTCCAGACAGGGCCTCCCGGGGGTATGGCTACACCTTC
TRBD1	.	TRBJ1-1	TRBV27	CASSFSGGANTEAFF	TGTGCCAGCAGTTTCTCAGGGGGTGCGAACACTGAAGCTTTCTTT
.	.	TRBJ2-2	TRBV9	CASSPPRLSGELFF	TGTGCCAGCAGCCCCCCCAGGTTATCCGGGGAGCTGTTTTTT
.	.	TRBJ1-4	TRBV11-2	CASSLDQGITTNEKLFF	TGTGCCAGCAGCTTAGACCAGGGTATAACCACTAATGAAAAACTGTTTTTT
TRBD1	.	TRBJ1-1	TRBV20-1	CSADGTAEAFF	TGCAGTGCTGACGGGACAGCCGAAGCTTTCTTT
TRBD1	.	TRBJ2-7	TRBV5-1	CASSLVPGGYEQYF	TGCGCCAGCAGCTTGGTGCCAGGGGGCTACGAGCAGTACTTC
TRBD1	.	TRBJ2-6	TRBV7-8	CASSFPRDRGSGANVLTF	TGTGCCAGCAGCTTCCCCCGGGACAGGGGGTCTGGGGCCAACGTCCTGACTTTC
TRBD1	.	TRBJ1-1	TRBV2	CASSFTGGRNEAFF	TGTGCCAGCAGTTTTACAGGGGGCAGGAATGAAGCTTTCTTT
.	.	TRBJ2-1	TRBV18	CASSRQVNEQFF	TGTGCCAGCTCACGACAGGTGAATGAGCAGTTCTTC
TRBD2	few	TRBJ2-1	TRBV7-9	CASSLYLAGTYNEQFF	TGTGCCAGCAGCTTATATCTAGCGGGGACCTACAATGAGCAGTTCTTC
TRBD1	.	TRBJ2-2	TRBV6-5	CASTRTGHGELFF	TGTGCCAGCACCCGGACAGGGCACGGGGAGCTGTTTTTT
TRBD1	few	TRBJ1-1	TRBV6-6	CASSLQLGTGGTEAFF	TGTGCCAGCAGTTTACAATTAGGGACAGGGGGCACTGAAGCTTTCTTT
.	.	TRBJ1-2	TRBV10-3	CAIKEDPSNYGYTF	TGTGCCATCAAGGAGGACCCGTCTAACTATGGCTACACCTTC
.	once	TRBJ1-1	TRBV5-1	CASSLVNAGTEAFF	TGCGCCAGCAGCTTGGTTAACGCGGGCACTGAAGCTTTCTTT
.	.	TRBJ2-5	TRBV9	CASSPSTVRLETQYF	TGTGCCAGCAGCCCTTCGACAGTGCGATTAGAGACCCAGTACTTC
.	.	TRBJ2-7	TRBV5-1	CASSPRQEAYEQYF	TGCGCCAGCAGCCCTAGACAGGAAGCCTACGAGCAGTACTTC
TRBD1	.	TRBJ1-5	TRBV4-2	CASSPRDRTSNQPQHF	TGTGCCAGCAGCCCCCGGGACAGGACTAGCAATCAGCCCCAGCATTTT
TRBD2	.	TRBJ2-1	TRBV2	CASRRLAGREQFF	TGTGCCAGCAGACGGTTAGCGGGAAGGGAGCAGTTCTTC
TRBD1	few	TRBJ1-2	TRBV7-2	CASSLTGQGGYGYTF	TGTGCCAGCAGCTTGACCGGACAGGGGGGCTATGGCTACACCTTC
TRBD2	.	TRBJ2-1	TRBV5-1	CASSFSGETYNEQFF	TGCGCCAGCAGCTTTAGCGGGGAGACCTACAATGAGCAGTTCTTC
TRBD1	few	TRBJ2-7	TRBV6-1	CASSEGWDSSYEQYF	TGTGCCAGCAGTGAAGGGTGGGACAGCTCCTACGAGCAGTACTTC